Following are 27 T cell receptor beta chains from one sample sequenced in a study of T-cell reconstitution after alpha-beta-depleted transplantation in children. The TCRbeta library incorporated unique molecular identifiers. Each CDR3 protein is one row after TCRdb ran MiXCR on the PCR reads. Of approximately 500,000 distinct CDR3 sequences listed, 25% to 30% are singletons. Sequenced here: PBMCs, sampled before TCRalphabeta/CD19-depleted stem cell transplant. These TCRs come from a boy in the first two years of life with Wiskott-Aldrich syndrome, due to receive a stem cell transplant.

The genes are TRBV10-2 and TRBJ1-5; 8 bases line up with TRBD1. The CDR3 totals 15 residues. The ends lost 4 bases at V and 2 bases at J; junction bases unmatched: 4. The germline gives CDR1 WSHSY, CDR2 SAAADI. The CDR3 DNA follows: TGCGCCAGCAGTGGATCAGGGGGCCGCAATCAGCCCCAGCATTTT. Its protein product is CASSGSGGRNQPQHF.

This clonotype was counted a few times. This rearrangement joins TRBV9 to TRBJ2-5; 7 nucleotides match TRBD2. V trimming: 0 bases; J trimming: 5 bases; junction bases outside the gene matches: 4. The CDR3 sequence is 14 residues long. Germline CDR1 reads SGDLS; CDR2 reads YYNGEE. The CDR3 region is CASSVGTSSETQYF. The CDR3 coding sequence is TGTGCCAGCAGCGTAGGGACTAGTTCGGAGACCCAGTACTTC.

The J gene is TRBJ2-3, the V gene TRBV4-2; D gene uncertain. Looked up from germline, CDR1 is LGHNA and CDR2 is YNFKEQ. V lost 4 bases and J 3 bases, leaving 11 bases between the germline ends. This CDR3 has 14 residues. The CDR3 here is CASSPSGMTDTQYF. CDR3 nucleotides: TGTGCCAGCAGCCCTTCGGGTATGACAGATACGCAGTATTTT.

The V gene is TRBV5-1, the J gene TRBJ2-7; 10 nucleotides match TRBD2. The CDR3 has 14 residues. From germline, CDR1 is SGHRS and CDR2 YFSETQ. With 4 bases clipped from V and 2 bases from J, the junction kept 3 bases outside the gene matches. DNA for the CDR3: TGCGCCAGCAGCGCAGCGGGAGGGCCCTACGAGCAGTACTTC. Protein product: CASSAAGGPYEQYF.

The chain links TRBV5-1 to TRBJ2-7; maybe TRBD1 (5 bases). CDR1 is SGHRS and CDR2 is YFSETQ in the germline V gene. This CDR3 is built from 15 residues. The V and J ends lost 0 bases and 1 base respectively, with 11 bases between them. Here the CDR3 reads CASSLASDSSYEQYF. The CDR3 bases are TGCGCCAGCAGCTTGGCCTCTGACAGTTCCTACGAGCAGTACTTC.

The sample holds a few counts of this clonotype. V usage is TRBV11-1 and J usage is TRBJ2-1; D uncertain. The CDR3 is 18 amino acids. V was clipped by 5 bases and J by 0 bases, with 20 bases between them. The V gene's germline CDR1 is SGHAT and CDR2 FQDESV (reference sequence). Here the CDR3 reads CASSPLDSYTHSYNEQFF. The CDR3 DNA sequence: TGTGCCAGCAGCCCCTTGGATAGCTATACCCACTCCTACAATGAGCAGTTCTTC.

This rearrangement joins TRBV7-9 to TRBJ2-5; D is ambiguous. CDR1 SEHNR and CDR2 FQNEAQ come from the germline V gene (reference sequence). This CDR3 comprises 13 residues. V dropped 2 bases and J dropped 4 bases, with 8 bases sitting between them. CDR3 sequence reads: CASSLNSPETQYF. In DNA form, the CDR3 reads TGTGCCAGCAGCTTAAATTCCCCAGAGACCCAGTACTTC.

In this sample, this clonotype turned up a few times. The chain recombines TRBV20-1 with TRBJ2-7; D uncertain. The CDR3 is 12 residues long. Trimming removed 6 bases at V and 1 base at J, with 10 bases between. CDR1 is DFQATT, CDR2 SNEGSKA, per germline (reference sequence). The CDR3 loop is CSALTQSYEQYF. The CDR3 nucleotides read TGCAGTGCCCTGACACAATCCTACGAGCAGTACTTC.

The chain has TRBV5-1 and TRBJ2-3; TRBD2 is a possible D gene (7 bases). The V gene lost 7 bases and the J gene lost 6 bases, with 18 bases spanning the gap. CDR3 size: 14 residues. Per germline, CDR1 SGHRS and CDR2 YFSETQ. The CDR3 loop is CASQVGGGFDTQYF. In nucleotides, the CDR3 is TGCGCCAGCCAAGTAGGGGGGGGCTTTGATACGCAGTATTTT.

The CDR3 DNA reads as TGCGCCAGCAGCTTGGGGCAACCTGTGAATGAAGCTTTCTTT. Translated: CASSLGQPVNEAFF. V gene TRBV5-1 combines with J gene TRBJ1-1; D gene uncertain. This CDR3 region has 14 residues. The germline gives CDR1 SGHRS, CDR2 YFSETQ. V was cut by 0 bases and J by 7 bases, with 13 bases left in between.

The chain combines TRBV15 with TRBJ2-1, with 7 bases fitting TRBD2. Trimming took 2 bases from V and 2 from J; bases not matched to a gene: 3. The germline V gene has CDR1 LNHNV and CDR2 YYDKDF (reference sequence). The CDR3 length is 15 residues. The CDR3 DNA reads TGTGCCACCAGCAGAAGAAGCGGGACCTACAATGAGCAGTTCTTC. Its protein product is CATSRRSGTYNEQFF.

The genes are TRBV4-1 and TRBJ2-5; D might be TRBD2 (6 bases). The CDR3 is made up of 14 amino acids. The ends were cut back, 4 bases at V and 5 bases at J, with 14 bases in the middle. CDR1 is MGHRA, CDR2 YSYEKL, per germline. CDR3 sequence: CASSLAGTVETQYF. In DNA form, the CDR3 reads TGCGCCAGCAGCCTCGCCGGGACTGTGGAGACCCAGTACTTC.

The rearrangement uses TRBV24-1 and TRBJ2-5; 11 positions agree with TRBD2. Trimming took 4 bases from V and 5 from J; bases not matched to a gene: 8. This CDR3 is built from 16 residues. The V gene's germline CDR1 is KGHDR and CDR2 SFDVKD. Written as DNA, the CDR3 is TGTGCCACCAGTGACCCTAGACTAGCGGGACGGGAGACCCAGTACTTC. Translated, it gives CATSDPRLAGRETQYF.

This chain connects TRBV2 to TRBJ2-3; D may be TRBD2 (6 bases). Germline V lookup: CDR1 SNHLY, CDR2 FYNNEI. The V gene lost 6 bases and the J gene lost 6 bases, with 16 bases spanning the gap. There are 14 residues in the CDR3. The CDR3 nucleotides read TGTGCCAGCAGGAGACTAGTAGGTTTGGATACGCAGTATTTT. The encoded protein is CASRRLVGLDTQYF.

The chain links TRBV9 to TRBJ2-5; no firm D call. Germline CDR1 and CDR2: SGDLS and YYNGEE. With 4 bases removed from V and 5 bases from J, the gap between germline ends came to 24 bases. The CDR3 is made up of 17 amino acids. The CDR3 DNA reads TGTGCCAGCAGCCCCACCAACCTTCGGGCCACCCAGGAGACCCAGTACTTC. It codes for CASSPTNLRATQETQYF. The variable domain in full, with the rest retrieved from reference TRBV9 and TRBJ2-5, is DSGVTQTPKHLITATGQRVTLRCSPRSGDLSVYWYQQSLDQGLQFLIQYYNGEERAKGNILERFSAQQFPDLHSELNLSSLELGDSALYFCASSPTNLRATQETQYFGPGTRLLVL.

The sample holds a few counts of this clonotype. V gene TRBV2 combines with J gene TRBJ2-1; 11 nucleotides agree with TRBD2. The CDR3 is 15 amino acids. CDR1 is SNHLY, CDR2 FYNNEI, per germline. The V and J ends lost 6 bases and 5 bases, in that order; junction bases with no gene match: 6. CDR3 DNA: TGTGCCAGCAGAGAAACTAGCGGGAGTGACAATGAGCAGTTCTTC. Its translation is CASRETSGSDNEQFF.

The rearrangement joins TRBV24-1 to TRBJ2-5, with TRBD1 identical over 8 bases. V gave up 4 bases and J gave up 5 bases; unmatched junction bases: 11. In germline, CDR1 is KGHDR, CDR2 SFDVKD. CDR3 length: 16 residues. The CDR3 is CATSDPGEDREETQYF. The CDR3 nucleotides are TGTGCCACCAGTGACCCGGGAGAGGACAGGGAGGAGACCCAGTACTTC.

This clonotype was seen a handful of times. The CDR3 is CAWSGDSGANVLTF. The CDR3 DNA is TGTGCCTGGAGTGGGGACTCTGGGGCCAACGTCCTGACTTTC. This rearrangement joins TRBV30 to TRBJ2-6, with D unresolved. Trimming removed 1 base from V and 0 bases from J, with 4 bases in between. Germline V gives CDR1 GTSNPN, CDR2 SVGIG (reference sequence). The CDR3 has 14 amino acids.

The chain uses TRBV24-1 and TRBJ2-1, with D unclear. V lost 4 bases and J 5 bases, leaving 2 bases between the germline ends. CDR3 size: 11 residues. In germline, CDR1 is KGHDR, CDR2 SFDVKD. The CDR3 reads CATSEDNEQFF. CDR3 sequence (DNA): TGTGCCACCAGTGAAGACAATGAGCAGTTCTTC.

This clonotype was seen only a few times. The V and J genes are TRBV5-8 and TRBJ2-7, with 15 bases that match TRBD2. The CDR3 extends over 17 amino acids. CDR1 is SGHTS and CDR2 is YDEGEE in the germline V gene. Trimming removed 3 bases from V and 4 bases from J; junction bases left unmatched: 8. The CDR3, as DNA: TGTGCCAGCAGCTGGGGACTAGCGGGAGGTATTAAATACGAGCAGTACTTC. Amino acid sequence: CASSWGLAGGIKYEQYF. The variable domain in full, completed from reference TRBV5-8 and TRBJ2-7, reads EAGVTQSPTHLIKTRGQQATLRCSPISGHTSVYWYQQALGLGLQFLLWYDEGEERNRGNFPPRFSGRQFPNYSSELNVNALELEDSALYLCASSWGLAGGIKYEQYFGPGTRLTVT.

V usage is TRBV20-1 and J usage is TRBJ2-5, with 7 positions matching TRBD1. Germline V gene lookup returns CDR1 DFQATT and CDR2 SNEGSKA (reference sequence). CDR3 length equals 13 residues. J gave up 1 base and V 6 bases, and 5 bases lay outside the gene matches. CDR3 loop: CSAPRQGQETQYF. The CDR3 nucleotides are TGCAGTGCCCCAAGACAGGGCCAAGAGACCCAGTACTTC.

This clonotype has more than one count but fewer than ten. This rearrangement joins TRBV21-1 to TRBJ2-2; the listed D gene, TRBD1, was not tested against the DNA. TRBV21-1 constitutes a pseudogene. This CDR3 is built from 13 residues. CDR3 sequence reads: CARGQAITGELFF. CDR3 coding DNA: TGTGCCCGGGGGCAGGCGATCACCGGGGAGCTGTTTTTT.

This clonotype was seen many times. The chain links TRBV12-3 or TRBV12-4 to TRBJ2-1; 10 nucleotides match TRBD2. The CDR3 length is 15 residues. V lost 3 bases and J lost 4; bases outside the gene matches: 3. The DNA of the CDR3 is TGTGCCAGCAGTTTGGGGACTAGCGTTTACAATGAGCAGTTCTTC. Protein product: CASSLGTSVYNEQFF.

V gene TRBV5-1 combines with J gene TRBJ2-3; D possibly corresponds to TRBD1 (5 bases). The germline V gene encodes CDR1 SGHRS and CDR2 YFSETQ. Trimming left V 0 bases short and J 3 bases short, with 14 bases between. This CDR3 spans 16 amino acids. CDR3 nucleotide sequence: TGCGCCAGCAGCTTGGCCGTAAGGGGCAGAACAGATACGCAGTATTTT. Protein sequence: CASSLAVRGRTDTQYF.

This rearrangement joins TRBV29-1 to TRBJ2-7, with a possible D match to TRBD2 (5 bases). This CDR3 has 10 amino acids. Germline V gene data show CDR1 as SQVTM and CDR2 as ANQGSEA. The germline V and J ends were trimmed by 7 bases and 6 bases, with 10 bases remaining between them. The CDR3 spells CSAREGEQYF. CDR3 DNA: TGCAGCGCCCGAGAGGGCGAGCAGTACTTC.

A word on this clonotype: A read error may account for a junction end that differs from germline. The chain has TRBV9 and TRBJ2-1, with 10 positions matching TRBD2. The length of the CDR3 is 14 residues. CDR1 is SGDLS and CDR2 is YYNGEE in the germline V gene. In DNA, the CDR3 is TGTGCCAGCAGCCCCAGGACTAGCGGCAATGAGCACTTCTTC. Amino acid sequence: CASSPRTSGNEHFF.

The CDR3 here is CSATFPSGRISEQYF. The CDR3 DNA is TGCAGTGCTACCTTTCCTAGCGGGAGAATAAGCGAGCAGTACTTC. The chain carries TRBV20-1 and TRBJ2-7, with 10 bases matching TRBD2. The V segment lost 4 bases and the J segment 6 bases; nucleotides outside the gene matches: 12. Germline V lookup: CDR1 DFQATT, CDR2 SNEGSKA (reference sequence). The CDR3 is made up of 15 amino acids.